These 19 T cell receptor beta chains share one sample of origin, sequenced in a study of shared clonotypes between healthy human individuals (TCRdb year 2020). The library relied on the immunoSEQ multiplex PCR assay. What TCRdb holds here is the immuneACCESS table cut down to in-frame rearrangements. Part of the clones is not present; checked against another copy, under half of the missing clones reflect an unresolved V gene, and the others are unexplained. This sample holds fewer than 600,000 clones; around 77% were observed only once. Clones ranked in the top ten supply around 12% of the sample. The sequenced material came from PBMCs. The receptors were gathered from a woman aged 40 to 50 in good health. Some clones in this sample may be carry-over from other donors' samples.

Details on this clone: The junction differs from germline at one of its ends, possibly a read error. The V call is TRBV5-1, the J call TRBJ1-2; tentative D call: TRBD1 (6 bases). CDR3 length: 13 residues. Germline assignment: CDR1 SGHRS and CDR2 YFSETQ. This CDR3 is CTSKRQGIDGYTF. DNA of the CDR3: TGCACCAGCAAGCGGCAGGGGATCGATGGCTACACCTTC.

About this clone: One base separates it from a far larger clone, so it is likely a read error. Within the sample, other DNA sequences also encode this same CDR3. CDR3 DNA: TGTGCCAGCAGCTTAGGAGGGGGGAGCAATCAGCCCCAGCATTTT. This translates into CASSLGGGSNQPQHF. The chain joins TRBV5-6 to TRBJ1-5, with D tentatively TRBD1 (6 bases). V shed 2 bases and J shed 1 base, with 10 bases lying between them. The V gene's germline CDR1 is SGHDT and CDR2 YYEEEE. The CDR3 is 15 residues long.

V gene TRBV6-1 combines with J gene TRBJ1-2; TRBD1 aligns across 9 bases. The V gene's germline CDR1 is MNHNS and CDR2 SASEGT. This CDR3 region has 17 residues. V gave up 2 bases and J gave up 4 bases; unmatched junction bases: 11. The CDR3 coding sequence is TGTGCCAGCAGTGAATCGTGGACAGGGGACGGGACCTATGGCTACACCTTC. Translated, it gives CASSESWTGDGTYGYTF.

This clone is a singleton in its sample. This chain joins TRBV11-3 and TRBJ2-7; 8 bases fit TRBD1. Germline assignment: CDR1 SGHNT and CDR2 YENEEA. This CDR3 has 14 residues. With 5 bases clipped from V and 4 bases from J, the junction kept 7 bases outside the gene matches. The CDR3 sequence: CASSPPGQEYEQYF. CDR3 in DNA: TGTGCCAGCAGCCCCCCGGGACAGGAATACGAGCAGTACTTC.

This clone was detected a few times. The chain employs TRBV5-8 and TRBJ2-7, with D possibly matching TRBD2 (5 bases). The germline V and J ends were trimmed by 6 bases and 6 bases, with 10 bases remaining between them. CDR1 and CDR2 (germline): SGHTS, YDEGEE. The CDR3 is 11 amino acids. The CDR3 sequence: CASTREGEQYF. The CDR3, as DNA: TGTGCCAGCACCCGAGAGGGCGAGCAGTACTTC. Looking up the rest from reference TRBV5-8 and TRBJ2-7 gives the full variable domain: EAGVTQSPTHLIKTRGQQATLRCSPISGHTSVYWYQQALGLGLQFLLWYDEGEERNRGNFPPRFSGRQFPNYSSELNVNALELEDSALYLCASTREGEQYFGPGTRLTVT.

With regard to this clone: With only one base between it and a far larger clone, this is likely a read error. The chain uses TRBV29-1 and TRBJ1-2; 7 bases agree with TRBD1. Trimming took 7 bases from V and 4 from J; bases not matched to a gene: 6. The CDR3 is made up of 12 amino acids. Germline V CDR1 and CDR2: SQVTM, ANQGSEA. DNA for the CDR3: TGCAGCGCCCAGGGGGGGGTCTATGGCTACACCTTC. Amino acids: CSAQGGVYGYTF.

V usage is TRBV5-1 and J usage is TRBJ2-3; maybe TRBD1 (6 bases). The CDR3 is 12 residues long. V lost 4 bases and J 8 bases, leaving 11 bases between the germline ends. Germline V CDR1 and CDR2: SGHRS, YFSETQ. Here the CDR3 reads CASSPTGVTQYF. The CDR3 DNA is TGCGCCAGCAGCCCGACAGGAGTTACGCAGTATTTT.

In regard to this clone: Other DNA sequences in the same sample also yield this CDR3. DNA for the CDR3: TGTGCCAGCAGCTTATCGGCAGGCGGGGAGACCCAGTACTTC. It yields the protein CASSLSAGGETQYF. The J gene is TRBJ2-5, the V gene TRBV7-2, with D possibly being TRBD2 (5 bases). The CDR3 has 14 amino acids. CDR1 is SGHTA, CDR2 FQGNSA, per germline. V was clipped by 2 bases and J by 5 bases, with 12 bases between them.

In this sample, this clone turned up once. It differs at one base from a far larger clone, so likely a read error. The rearrangement uses TRBV29-1 and TRBJ1-2; 9 bases line up with TRBD1. Per germline, CDR1 SQVTM and CDR2 ANQGSEA. This CDR3 region has 13 residues. With V trimmed by 4 bases and J by 1 base, 1 base remained unmatched. CDR3 bases: TGCAGCGTTGGGGGACAGGGTAACTATGGCTACACCTTC. Residues: CSVGGQGNYGYTF.

The chain joins TRBV28 to TRBJ2-5; D unresolved. The CDR3 runs 12 residues. V was clipped by 7 bases and J by 4 bases, with 10 bases between them. The germline V gene has CDR1 MDHEN and CDR2 SYDVKM. The CDR3 loop is CASTGLRETQYF. DNA of the CDR3: TGTGCCAGCACAGGTCTCCGAGAGACCCAGTACTTC.

This clone has only a few counts. V usage is TRBV7-2 and J usage is TRBJ2-7, with no clear D. V gave up 0 bases and J gave up 3 bases, with 3 bases separating them. CDR1 is SGHTA, CDR2 FQGNSA, per germline. The CDR3 is 12 residues long. Here the CDR3 DNA reads TGTGCCAGCAGCTTAGCGTTCTACGAGCAGTACTTC. As protein: CASSLAFYEQYF.

This rearrangement joins TRBV5-1 to TRBJ2-2; perhaps TRBD1 as D (5 bases). This CDR3 region has 15 residues. Germline assignment: CDR1 SGHRS and CDR2 YFSETQ. The ends were cut back, 0 bases at V and 6 bases at J, with 12 bases in the middle. The CDR3, as DNA: TGCGCCAGCAGCTTGGTTGACAGTATCTCCGGGGAGCTGTTTTTT. This gives the protein CASSLVDSISGELFF.

The rearrangement uses TRBV29-1 and TRBJ1-5; D might be TRBD1 (5 bases). The germline CDR1 and CDR2 sequences are SQVTM and ANQGSEA. The CDR3 totals 14 residues. The V gene lost 5 bases and the J gene lost 3 bases, with 14 bases spanning the gap. The CDR3 bases are TGCAGCGTTACCTTTACAGGATTCAATCAGCCCCAGCATTTT. It yields the protein CSVTFTGFNQPQHF.

The V call is TRBV7-2, the J call TRBJ2-7; tentative D call: TRBD2 (6 bases). Germline-derived CDR1 and CDR2 are SGHTA and FQGNSA. The V gene lost 6 bases and the J gene lost 3 bases, with 12 bases spanning the gap. This CDR3 contains 13 residues. The CDR3 DNA sequence: TGTGCCAGCAGTCTCAGCGGGTACTACGAGCAGTACTTC. Its protein product is CASSLSGYYEQYF.

This clone was picked up many times. Other DNA sequences from this sample encode an identical CDR3 as well. The rearrangement joins TRBV12-5 to TRBJ2-6; the match to TRBD1 covers 7 bases. In germline, CDR1 is LGHNT, CDR2 FRNRAP. The CDR3 is 16 residues long. The V gene end was trimmed by 1 base and the J gene end by 2 bases; junction bases not matched to a gene: 2. The CDR3 bases are TGTGCTAGTGGTTTGGAAGGGGGCCCTGGGGCCAACGTCCTGACTTTC. Amino acids: CASGLEGGPGANVLTF.

The CDR3 coding sequence is TGTGCCAGCAGTGAAGCGGGGGGACAGGGGTATGAGACCCAGTACTTC. This translates into CASSEAGGQGYETQYF. The chain joins TRBV6-4 to TRBJ2-5; possible D gene TRBD1, 10 bases. CDR3 size: 16 residues. The germline V gene has CDR1 MRHNA and CDR2 SNTAGT. Trimming shortened V by 3 bases and J by 5 bases, and 19 bases separated the two germline ends.

This chain uses TRBV2 with TRBJ2-2; D possibly uses TRBD1 or TRBD2 (5 bases each). V was pared by 2 bases and J by 7 bases, with 14 bases between. There are 15 residues in the CDR3. Germline CDR1 is SNHLY and CDR2 is FYNNEI. CDR3 sequence: CASSEFQGRVGELFF. The DNA of the CDR3 is TGTGCCAGCAGTGAATTCCAGGGACGGGTCGGGGAGCTGTTTTTT.

Note on this clone: With a far larger clone one base away, a read error is the likely cause. The chain carries TRBV7-9 and TRBJ2-6, with D possibly TRBD2 on 6 matching bases. The CDR3 runs 15 residues. V lost 8 bases and J 4 bases, leaving 15 bases between the germline ends. The germline gives CDR1 SEHNR, CDR2 FQNEAQ (reference sequence). For the CDR3, the DNA is TGTGCCAGCGGCAACCGGGACTTGGGGGCCAACGTCCTGACTTTC. Translated: CASGNRDLGANVLTF.

As regards this clone: Other DNA sequences within the sample encode an identical CDR3. The V and J genes are TRBV29-1 and TRBJ1-1, with no clear D. V dropped 7 bases and J dropped 3 bases, with 15 bases sitting between them. The CDR3 loop spans 13 amino acids. Per germline, CDR1 SQVTM and CDR2 ANQGSEA. CDR3 sequence reads: CSASRPMDTEAFF. In nucleotides, the CDR3 is TGCAGCGCAAGTCGGCCCATGGACACTGAAGCTTTCTTT.